These T cell receptor beta chains were read from a single sample in a study of blood T cell repertoires in COVID-19. Measured with immunoSEQ multiplex PCR; TCRdb has only the in-frame clones, and not every one. The profile shows about 130,000 clones, around 88% of them singletons. Sequenced input: peripheral blood. These receptors came from a man aged 55 to 70 with COVID-19, enrolled during active disease. Each CDR3 is given with its conserved first and last residue. D genes are given only for firm matches. Not every row has a clone size; where given, it reads once, few, many or a size class.

size	D	V	J	length	CDR3	DNA
NA	TRBD2	TRBV7-2	TRBJ2-4	21	CASSLALEWSGGTQGKNIQYF	TGTGCCAGCAGCTTAGCGCTTGAGTGGAGCGGGGGGACACAAGGGAAAAACATTCAGTACTTC
NA	TRBD1	TRBV27	TRBJ2-7	14	CASNPTGKVNEQYF	TGTGCCAGCAATCCGACAGGGAAGGTTAACGAGCAGTACTTC
NA	TRBD1	TRBV6-5	TRBJ1-1	14	CASRQTGGSTEAFF	TGTGCCAGCAGACAGACAGGGGGAAGCACTGAAGCTTTCTTT
NA	NA	TRBV29-1	TRBJ2-7	13	CSVEELGPYEQYF	TGCAGCGTTGAAGAGCTGGGGCCCTACGAGCAGTACTTC
NA	TRBD1	TRBV9	TRBJ1-4	13	CASSRPGTGKLFF	TGTGCCAGCAGCAGACCCGGGACAGGCAAACTGTTTTTT
NA	TRBD1	TRBV5-1	TRBJ1-2	17	CASSLAGRGRPPYGYTF	TGCGCCAGCAGCTTGGCCGGCAGGGGGCGCCCCCCCTATGGCTACACCTTC
NA	NA	TRBV7-9	TRBJ1-4	14	CASSLAVQGKKLFF	TGTGCCAGCAGCTTAGCGGTCCAGGGAAAAAAACTGTTTTTT
few	TRBD1	TRBV7-9	TRBJ2-7	13	CASSLRDRGEQYF	TGTGCCAGCAGTCTCCGGGACAGGGGCGAGCAGTACTTC
NA	NA	TRBV6-5	TRBJ1-5	15	CASTLRGVAGQPQHF	TGTGCCAGCACCCTACGGGGGGTAGCCGGTCAGCCCCAGCATTTT
NA	TRBD1	TRBV4-1	TRBJ2-3	17	CASSQERGGLGTDTQYF	TGCGCCAGCAGCCAAGAGAGAGGGGGCCTTGGCACAGATACGCAGTATTTT
NA	NA	TRBV6-2/TRBV6-3	TRBJ1-1	15	CASSYLRGMNTEAFF	TGTGCCAGCAGTTATCTGAGGGGGATGAACACTGAAGCTTTCTTT
NA	TRBD2	TRBV7-9	TRBJ2-1	17	CASSLIKELAGANEQFF	TGTGCCAGCAGCTTAATTAAAGAACTAGCGGGGGCCAATGAGCAGTTCTTC
NA	NA	TRBV9	TRBJ2-7	17	CASSLGRGDHYDYEQYF	TGTGCCAGCAGTCTTGGGAGGGGGGACCACTACGACTACGAGCAGTACTTC
NA	TRBD1	TRBV30	TRBJ2-7	16	CAWSGGGTVFSYEQYF	TGTGCCTGGAGTGGGGGTGGGACAGTCTTCTCCTACGAGCAGTACTTC
NA	TRBD1	TRBV10-3	TRBJ1-2	18	CAITPQPTGQGDRGGYTF	TGTGCCATCACCCCCCAACCTACGGGACAGGGGGATCGGGGTGGCTACACCTTC
NA	NA	TRBV19	TRBJ2-1	13	CASSLYRDNEQFF	TGTGCCAGTAGTCTTTACAGGGACAATGAGCAGTTCTTC
NA	TRBD1	TRBV18	TRBJ1-2	16	CASSPGQVGANYGYTF	TGTGCCAGCTCACCAGGACAGGTGGGAGCTAACTATGGCTACACCTTC
NA	NA	TRBV12-3/TRBV12-4	TRBJ2-1	12	CASTLLLNEQFF	TGTGCCAGCACCCTCCTCCTCAATGAGCAGTTCTTC
NA	NA	TRBV5-8	TRBJ2-5	11	CASNLQETQYF	TGTGCCAGCAACCTACAAGAGACCCAGTACTTC
NA	TRBD1	TRBV6-6	TRBJ1-2	13	CASSAGQAYGYTF	TGTGCCAGCAGTGCTGGACAGGCCTATGGCTACACCTTC
once	TRBD1	TRBV7-9	TRBJ1-2	15	CASSLVQGANYGYTF	TGTGCCAGCAGCTTAGTCCAGGGGGCTAACTATGGCTACACCTTC
NA	TRBD1	TRBV5-1	TRBJ2-5	14	CASSSDRRQETQYF	TGCGCCAGCAGCTCGGACAGGAGACAAGAGACCCAGTACTTC
NA	TRBD2	TRBV5-1	TRBJ2-1	15	CASSFRGSGGDEQFF	TGCGCCAGCAGCTTCCGTGGTAGCGGGGGTGATGAGCAGTTCTTC
NA	NA	TRBV6-5	TRBJ2-7	14	CASRTRTVTYEQYF	TGTGCCAGCAGAACGAGGACAGTTACCTACGAGCAGTACTTC
NA	NA	TRBV5-4	TRBJ1-1	12	CASSLFSDEAFF	TGTGCCAGCAGCTTATTCTCAGATGAAGCTTTCTTT
NA	TRBD2	TRBV5-1	TRBJ2-1	19	CASSWGRTRSGGIYNEQFF	TGCGCCAGCAGCTGGGGACGTACGAGGAGCGGGGGAATCTACAATGAGCAGTTCTTC
NA	NA	TRBV28	TRBJ1-2	15	CASSTTGPPGYGYTF	TGTGCCAGCAGTACTACAGGGCCTCCAGGCTATGGCTACACCTTC
NA	NA	TRBV18	TRBJ1-1	14	CASSPSGPNTEAFF	TGTGCCAGCTCACCATCAGGGCCGAACACTGAAGCTTTCTTT
NA	TRBD2	TRBV5-4	TRBJ2-3	13	CASSFERGDTQYF	TGTGCCAGCAGCTTCGAGCGGGGGGATACGCAGTATTTT
NA	TRBD1	TRBV7-2	TRBJ1-4	15	CASSLVLDRGEKLFF	TGTGCCAGCAGCTTAGTCCTCGACAGGGGTGAAAAACTGTTTTTT
NA	NA	TRBV28	TRBJ1-3	13	CASLRVSGNTIYF	TGTGCCAGTCTTCGGGTTTCGGGAAACACCATATATTTT
NA	NA	TRBV11-3	TRBJ2-5	13	CASSLNSQETQYF	TGTGCCAGCAGCTTAAACAGCCAAGAGACCCAGTACTTC
NA	NA	TRBV4-1	TRBJ2-4	14	CASSREGVRGIQYF	TGCGCCAGCAGCCGAGAAGGGGTTCGTGGCATTCAGTACTTC
NA	TRBD1	TRBV23-1	TRBJ2-7	15	CASSQLTGGLYEQYF	TGCGCCAGCAGTCAATTAACAGGGGGGCTCTACGAGCAGTACTTC
NA	TRBD1	TRBV27	TRBJ2-7	15	CASSLSTGGLYEQYF	TGTGCCAGCAGTTTATCGACAGGGGGCTTATACGAGCAGTACTTC
once	TRBD1	TRBV4-1	TRBJ2-3	14	CASSPGQGTNTQYF	TGCGCCAGCAGCCCGGGACAGGGGACAAATACGCAGTATTTT
NA	NA	TRBV7-2	TRBJ1-2	15	CASSLVPQTNYGYTF	TGTGCCAGCAGCTTAGTACCGCAGACTAACTATGGCTACACCTTC
NA	NA	TRBV28	TRBJ1-6	17	CASSLTASSSYNSPLHF	TGTGCCAGCAGTCTAACAGCCTCGAGCTCCTATAATTCACCCCTCCACTTT
NA	NA	TRBV9	TRBJ1-5	17	CASSVGAGQGSNQPQHF	TGTGCCAGCAGCGTAGGGGCTGGGCAGGGGAGCAATCAGCCCCAGCATTTT
once	TRBD2	TRBV3-1/TRBV3-2	TRBJ2-3	16	CASSSRTSGAVDTQYF	TGTGCCAGCAGCTCCCGGACTAGCGGGGCTGTAGATACGCAGTATTTT
NA	NA	TRBV6-5	TRBJ1-1	13	CASTLDSRTEAFF	TGTGCCAGTACCCTCGACTCTCGGACTGAAGCTTTCTTT
NA	NA	TRBV18	TRBJ1-5	14	CASSQDIGNQPQHF	TGTGCCAGCTCACAGGACATCGGCAATCAGCCCCAGCATTTT
NA	TRBD1	TRBV3-1/TRBV3-2	TRBJ2-4	16	CASSRSTGVGKNIQYF	TGTGCCAGCAGCCGATCGACAGGGGTTGGCAAAAACATTCAGTACTTC
NA	TRBD1	TRBV28	TRBJ1-2	14	CASSLGTGGYGYTF	TGTGCCAGCAGTTTAGGGACAGGGGGCTATGGCTACACCTTC
NA	NA	TRBV20-1	TRBJ1-2	11	CSARDIEGYTF	TGCAGTGCTAGAGATATAGAGGGCTACACCTTC
NA	NA	TRBV7-2	TRBJ2-3	13	CASSSGVGDTQYF	TGTGCCAGCAGCTCCGGGGTAGGAGATACGCAGTATTTT
NA	NA	TRBV30	TRBJ1-2	12	CAWSIQEGGYTF	TGTGCCTGGAGTATACAGGAGGGTGGCTACACCTTC
NA	NA	TRBV7-8	TRBJ1-2	16	CASSLSGQVSLYGYTF	TGTGCCAGCAGCTTATCAGGTCAGGTCTCCCTCTATGGCTACACCTTC
NA	NA	TRBV9	TRBJ1-5	15	CASSVGWGLNQPQHF	TGTGCCAGCAGTGTGGGGTGGGGGCTCAATCAGCCCCAGCATTTT
NA	TRBD1	TRBV7-2	TRBJ1-2	13	CASSLTGDYGYTF	TGTGCCAGCAGCCTGACAGGGGATTATGGCTACACCTTC